The 19 T cell receptor beta chains in this list originate from one sample, sequenced in a study of cytomegalovirus exposure and HLA in healthy donors. The PCR contained 60 Vbeta and 13 Jbeta primers. Using immunoSEQ multiplex PCR, the repertoire was profiled, and TCRdb retains in-frame clones only, with some absent. The repertoire shows 150,000 or so clones; the top ten hold approximately 2%. Sequencing was carried out using PBMCs. All receptors come from a man aged 25-40 years in good health and CMV-seronegative.

This rearrangement joins TRBV25-1 to TRBJ2-7, with D perhaps matching TRBD2 (6 bases). CDR3 length: 15 amino acids. Germline assignment: CDR1 MGHDK and CDR2 SYGVNS. V was shortened by 3 bases and J by 2 bases, with 14 bases between the two germline ends. This chain's CDR3 is CASSDGGGETYEQYF. DNA for the CDR3: TGTGCCAGCAGTGACGGAGGAGGGGAGACCTACGAGCAGTACTTC.

The chain is built from TRBV5-1 and TRBJ2-7; 11 positions match TRBD1. With V trimmed by 4 bases and J by 2 bases, 5 bases remained unmatched. CDR3 length equals 15 residues. From germline, CDR1 is SGHRS and CDR2 YFSETQ. Here the CDR3 DNA reads TGCGCCAGCAGCCTTCGGACAGGGGGCACCTACGAGCAGTACTTC. It is translated as CASSLRTGGTYEQYF.

This chain uses TRBV6-5 with TRBJ2-7; maybe TRBD2 (5 bases). CDR1 is MNHEY and CDR2 is SVGAGI in the germline V gene. V was shortened by 0 bases and J by 7 bases, with 10 bases between the two germline ends. This CDR3 has 13 amino acids. CDR3 in DNA: TGTGCCAGCAGTTACTCGATGGGCGGGGAGCAGTACTTC. It translates to CASSYSMGGEQYF.

This chain connects TRBV7-2 to TRBJ1-2; D possibly corresponds to TRBD1 (5 bases). Germline values: CDR1 SGHTA, CDR2 FQGNSA. Trimming removed 3 bases at V and 8 bases at J, with 22 bases between. The CDR3 runs to 16 residues. In DNA form, the CDR3 reads TGTGCCAGCAGCTTGCCAGCAGGGCTCATATTTGGCGGCTACACCTTC. The encoded protein is CASSLPAGLIFGGYTF.

The rearrangement links TRBV7-8 to TRBJ2-7; TRBD2 matches 11 bases. Germline V gene sequence: CDR1 SGHVS, CDR2 FQNEAQ. The ends lost 7 bases at V and 0 bases at J; junction bases unmatched: 2. This CDR3 contains 14 residues. DNA for the CDR3: TGTGCCAGCACCGGACTAGCGGGCTCCTACGAGCAGTACTTC. Residues: CASTGLAGSYEQYF.

The chain combines TRBV19 with TRBJ2-3; D ambiguous. The germline CDR1 and CDR2 sequences are LNHDA and SQIVND (reference sequence). The CDR3 length is 12 residues. Deletions cut 1 base from V and 4 bases from J, with 3 bases between. The DNA of the CDR3 is TGTGCCAGTAGTATAGCGGCAGATACGCAGTATTTT. It specifies CASSIAADTQYF.

The chain combines TRBV6-5 with TRBJ2-7; the D gene is possibly TRBD1 (5 bases). Germline V gene sequence: CDR1 MNHEY, CDR2 SVGAGI. CDR3 length: 12 residues. The V gene lost 2 bases and the J gene lost 6 bases, with 8 bases spanning the gap. The CDR3 DNA follows: TGTGCCAGCAGTTACGTGGGGCTCGAGCAGTACTTC. This codes for CASSYVGLEQYF.

The chain joins TRBV30 to TRBJ1-2; no clear D gene. Trimming pared 0 bases from V and 0 bases from J, leaving 14 bases between. The CDR3 loop spans 16 amino acids. Germline CDR1 GTSNPN, CDR2 SVGIG (reference sequence). This CDR3 is CAWSVAHNYPNYGYTF. CDR3 DNA sequence: TGTGCCTGGAGTGTTGCCCACAACTATCCTAACTATGGCTACACCTTC.

J is TRBJ1-2 and V is TRBV2; TRBD1 matches 11 bases. J lost 6 bases, V lost 8 bases, and 11 bases had no gene match. Germline V gene lookup returns CDR1 SNHLY and CDR2 FYNNEI. The CDR3 is made up of 15 amino acids. In DNA, the CDR3 is TGTGCCAGCGGAGGACAGGGGGCGCGAGACGATGGCTACACCTTC. This sequence encodes CASGGQGARDDGYTF.

The chain employs TRBV19 and TRBJ2-1; possible D gene TRBD2, 6 bases. This CDR3 is 15 amino acids long. V lost 5 bases and J lost 8, with 19 bases in between. Germline loops: CDR1 LNHDA, CDR2 SQIVND (reference sequence). The CDR3 region is CASSSLSGAMDEQFF. The DNA for the CDR3 is TGTGCCAGTAGTTCCCTATCGGGAGCGATGGATGAGCAGTTCTTC.

V gene TRBV9 combines with J gene TRBJ1-1, with a tentative D call TRBD1 (5 bases). Trimming left V 3 bases short and J 1 base short, with 19 bases between. CDR1 is SGDLS, CDR2 YYNGEE, per germline. This CDR3 has 17 residues. CDR3 sequence (DNA): TGTGCCAGCAGCGCCTACGCAAGGACAACGGGGAACACTGAAGCTTTCTTT. It translates to CASSAYARTTGNTEAFF.

The chain links TRBV30 to TRBJ1-1, with D uncertain. Germline V lookup: CDR1 GTSNPN, CDR2 SVGIG (reference sequence). CDR3 length equals 14 residues. Trimming stripped 0 bases from V and 5 bases from J, with 13 bases between. The CDR3 here is CAWSVGDGGTEAFF. The CDR3 DNA reads as TGTGCCTGGAGTGTCGGCGACGGAGGGACTGAAGCTTTCTTT.

The chain joins TRBV25-1 to TRBJ1-2; tentatively, D is TRBD1 (6 bases). The V gene's germline CDR1 is MGHDK and CDR2 SYGVNS. The V gene lost 7 bases and the J gene lost 4 bases, with 13 bases spanning the gap. CDR3 length: 13 amino acids. CDR3 sequence: CASTRGGIYGYTF. The CDR3, as DNA: TGTGCCAGCACTAGGGGGGGCATCTATGGCTACACCTTC.

V is TRBV4-1 and J is TRBJ2-7; TRBD2 matches 8 bases. CDR1 is MGHRA and CDR2 is YSYEKL in the germline V gene. The junction had 5 bases not matched to a gene; V was cut back by 0 bases and J by 4 bases. The CDR3 has 15 residues. CDR3 coding DNA: TGCGCCAGCAGCCAAGAGGTTAGCGGGATTTACGAGCAGTACTTC. It specifies CASSQEVSGIYEQYF.

About this clone: Other DNA sequences in the same sample also yield this CDR3. The chain couples TRBV7-9 to TRBJ1-1; D possibly corresponds to TRBD1 (6 bases). The CDR3 has 13 residues. The germline V gene has CDR1 SEHNR and CDR2 FQNEAQ (reference sequence). V gave up 5 bases and J gave up 2 bases, with 9 bases separating them. CDR3 loop: CASSPQGNTEAFF. CDR3 nucleotides: TGTGCCAGCAGCCCACAGGGAAACACTGAAGCTTTCTTT.

As for this clone: The same CDR3 is also encoded by other DNA sequences in this sample. The rearrangement links TRBV7-9 to TRBJ2-7; D unresolved. V was trimmed by 4 bases and J by 1 base, leaving 8 bases between them. CDR3 length equals 13 residues. Per the germline V gene, CDR1 is SEHNR and CDR2 is FQNEAQ (reference sequence). The CDR3 nucleotides are TGTGCCAGCAGCTCCCCCGGGTCCTACGAGCAGTACTTC. Its translation: CASSSPGSYEQYF.

The V gene is TRBV2, the J gene TRBJ2-1, with D possibly matching TRBD2 (6 bases). CDR3 length: 15 residues. Per germline, CDR1 SNHLY and CDR2 FYNNEI. V lost 10 bases, J lost 1 base, and 17 bases lay in between. CDR3 sequence: CATQGGPGSYNEQFF. CDR3 bases: TGTGCCACCCAAGGAGGGCCCGGTTCCTACAATGAGCAGTTCTTC.

V is TRBV5-1 and J is TRBJ2-3; 8 bases are a match to TRBD2. Germline CDR1 and CDR2: SGHRS and YFSETQ. Unmatched junction bases numbered 2, after V lost 0 bases and J lost 2 bases. The CDR3 sequence is 15 residues long. The CDR3 is CASSLATSDTDTQYF. In DNA form, the CDR3 reads TGCGCCAGCAGCTTGGCGACTAGCGACACAGATACGCAGTATTTT. Full variable domain (missing parts from reference TRBV5-1 and TRBJ2-3): KAGVTQTPRYLIKTRGQQVTLSCSPISGHRSVSWYQQTPGQGLQFLFEYFSETQRNKGNFPGRFSGRQFSNSRSEMNVSTLELGDSALYLCASSLATSDTDTQYFGPGTRLTVL.

The rearrangement uses TRBV27 and TRBJ1-5; D call uncertain. Germline V gene data show CDR1 as MNHEY and CDR2 as SMNVEV (reference sequence). This CDR3 spans 13 amino acids. The V end lost 5 bases, the J end lost 6 bases, and 11 bases lay between the germline ends. The CDR3 reads CASSPRRGQPQHF. CDR3 DNA: TGTGCCAGCAGTCCTCGGAGAGGTCAGCCCCAGCATTTT.